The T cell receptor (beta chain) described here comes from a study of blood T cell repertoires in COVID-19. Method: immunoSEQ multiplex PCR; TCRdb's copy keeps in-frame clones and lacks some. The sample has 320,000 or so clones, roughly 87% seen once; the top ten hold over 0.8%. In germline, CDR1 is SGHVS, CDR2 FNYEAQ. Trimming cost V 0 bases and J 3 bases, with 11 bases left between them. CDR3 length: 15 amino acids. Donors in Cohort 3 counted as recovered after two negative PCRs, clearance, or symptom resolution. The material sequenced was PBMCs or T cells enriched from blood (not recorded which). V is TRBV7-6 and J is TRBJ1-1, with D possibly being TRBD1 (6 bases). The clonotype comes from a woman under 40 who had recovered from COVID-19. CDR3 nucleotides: TGTGCCAGCAGCTTAGCCCCAGGGGCAGACACTGAAGCTTTCTTT. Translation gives CASSLAPGADTEAFF.